This TCR beta chain was profiled in a study of cytomegalovirus exposure and HLA in healthy donors. Study-wide results and caveats: For most TCR beta V segments, an earlier analysis put the productive rate at about 87% or about 30% of the time.

For this clone: Its cognate antigen is unknown.

Every donor was a healthy person donating bone marrow. The PCR used 60 Vbeta and 13 Jbeta primers. Some clones are missing from TCRdb's copy, which holds only in-frame ones; the method was immunoSEQ multiplex PCR. Among about 130,000 clones listed, around 77% were seen once. Trimming left V 0 bases short and J 2 bases short, with 9 bases between. The germline gives CDR1 SGHRS, CDR2 YFSETQ. The CDR3 consists of 15 residues. The receptor's source is a man in his forties or fifties in good health and CMV-seronegative. This chain connects TRBV5-1 to TRBJ2-1; maybe TRBD1 (6 bases). The sequencing input was PBMCs. For the CDR3, the DNA is TGCGCCAGCAGCTTGGAAGCAGGGGCCTACAATGAGCAGTTCTTC. Translation: CASSLEAGAYNEQFF.